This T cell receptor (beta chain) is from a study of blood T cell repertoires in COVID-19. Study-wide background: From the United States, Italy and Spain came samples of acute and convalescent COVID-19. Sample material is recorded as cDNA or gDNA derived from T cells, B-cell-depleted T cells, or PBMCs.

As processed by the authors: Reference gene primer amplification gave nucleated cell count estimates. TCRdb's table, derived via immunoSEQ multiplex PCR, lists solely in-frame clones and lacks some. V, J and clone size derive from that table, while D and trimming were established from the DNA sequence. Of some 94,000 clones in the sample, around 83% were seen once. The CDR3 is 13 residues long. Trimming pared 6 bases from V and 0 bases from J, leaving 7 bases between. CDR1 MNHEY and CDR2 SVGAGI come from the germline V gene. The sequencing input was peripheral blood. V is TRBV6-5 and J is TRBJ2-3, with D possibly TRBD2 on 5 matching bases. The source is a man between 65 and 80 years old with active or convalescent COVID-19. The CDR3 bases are TGTGCCAGCAGCCCGGGGAGCACAGATACGCAGTATTTT. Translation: CASSPGSTDTQYF.